Listed below are T cell receptor beta chains from one sample, sequenced in a study of graft-versus-host responses after intestinal transplantation. TCRdb's copy holds only in-frame clones and misses some; the assay was immunoSEQ multiplex PCR. The sample has about 21,000 clones, 25% to 35% seen once. The sample consisted of alloreactive CD8+ T cells from a mixed lymphocyte reaction culture, taken before intestinal transplant. Every receptor here comes from a human patient who received an intestinal transplant. Each CDR3 is given with its conserved first and last residue. Each record gives: D gene, clone size, V gene, J gene, CDR3 DNA, CDR3 protein. D genes are given only for firm matches. Size values are once, few and many counts, or a class for expanded clones, and some rows have none.

D: TRBD1
size: -
V: TRBV5-6
J: TRBJ2-7
DNA: TGTGCCAGCAGGTTTTCGGGGACAGGGCACGAGCAGTACTTC
CDR3: CASRFSGTGHEQYF

D: -
size: few
V: TRBV29-1
J: TRBJ2-7
DNA: TGCAGCGTTGAAGAGCCGACCAGGGTAGAGCTTTACGAGCAGTACTTC
CDR3: CSVEEPTRVELYEQYF

D: -
size: -
V: TRBV2
J: TRBJ2-1
DNA: TGTGCCAGCGGACAGGCGGGGGGACGGGGCCGCAATGAGCAGTTCTTC
CDR3: CASGQAGGRGRNEQFF

D: TRBD2
size: -
V: TRBV28
J: TRBJ2-3
DNA: TGTGCCAGCAGTTTATCTTGGCGGGAGGAGATCACAGATACGCAGTATTTT
CDR3: CASSLSWREEITDTQYF

D: -
size: once
V: TRBV7-2
J: TRBJ1-4
DNA: TGTGCCAGCAGCTTTACACCCTCGACAGTTTTTAATGAAAAACTGTTTTTT
CDR3: CASSFTPSTVFNEKLFF

D: -
size: few
V: TRBV5-4
J: TRBJ1-1
DNA: TGTGCCAGCAGCACTGGGTTGAACACTGAAGCTTTCTTT
CDR3: CASSTGLNTEAFF

D: -
size: medium-sized
V: TRBV27
J: TRBJ2-7
DNA: TGTGCCAGCAGTTTAGGGGGGAGCTCCTACGAGCAGTACTTC
CDR3: CASSLGGSSYEQYF

D: -
size: -
V: TRBV10-1
J: TRBJ2-7
DNA: TGCGCCAGCAGTGAGGGTTACGAGCAGTACTTC
CDR3: CASSEGYEQYF

D: -
size: -
V: TRBV7-2
J: TRBJ2-5
DNA: TGTGCCAGCAGCTTGGGACGGGTGTATTGGACCCAGTACTTC
CDR3: CASSLGRVYWTQYF

D: -
size: few
V: TRBV9
J: TRBJ1-4
DNA: TGTGCCAGCAGCGTAGGGGGTATTGGGAATGAAAAACTGTTTTTT
CDR3: CASSVGGIGNEKLFF

D: -
size: -
V: TRBV11-2
J: TRBJ2-7
DNA: TGTGCCAGCAGCTCGACAGGATACGAGCAGTACTTC
CDR3: CASSSTGYEQYF

D: -
size: -
V: TRBV4-1
J: TRBJ2-7
DNA: TGCGCCAGCAAGGAACGAGACATTTCCTACGAGCAGTACTTC
CDR3: CASKERDISYEQYF

D: -
size: -
V: TRBV11-2
J: TRBJ2-3
DNA: TGTGCCAGCAGCTCCGGGGTCTTATGGGGCACAGATACGCAGTATTTT
CDR3: CASSSGVLWGTDTQYF

D: -
size: -
V: TRBV7-2
J: TRBJ2-5
DNA: TGTGCCAGCAGCTTAACCGGGACACAGTACTTC
CDR3: CASSLTGTQYF

D: -
size: -
V: TRBV9
J: TRBJ2-1
DNA: TGTGCCAGCAGCGTAGACCCCGGAAGGGTCTACTCCTACAATGAGCAGTTCTTC
CDR3: CASSVDPGRVYSYNEQFF

D: -
size: once
V: TRBV7-3
J: TRBJ2-3
DNA: TGTGCCAGCAGCTTGAATGAAGATACGCAGTATTTT
CDR3: CASSLNEDTQYF

D: TRBD2
size: -
V: TRBV7-6
J: TRBJ2-7
DNA: TGTGCCAGCAGCCCCCGCGGGACTAGCGGGTCTCGGGAGCAGTACTTC
CDR3: CASSPRGTSGSREQYF

D: -
size: few
V: TRBV29-1
J: TRBJ2-7
DNA: TGCAGCGTTGGAAAAGCGGGCGTAAACGAGCAGTACTTC
CDR3: CSVGKAGVNEQYF

D: -
size: -
V: TRBV6-6
J: TRBJ2-1
DNA: TGTGCCAGCAGTACAGGGAAGCCCGGTGAGCAGTTCTTC
CDR3: CASSTGKPGEQFF

D: -
size: -
V: TRBV7-9
J: TRBJ2-1
DNA: TGTGCCAGCAGCTTAACTGTCTACAATGAGCAGTTCTTC
CDR3: CASSLTVYNEQFF

D: -
size: few
V: TRBV7-6
J: TRBJ1-2
DNA: TGTGCCAGCAGCCCCGACAGGTCCTTCTATGGCTACACCTTC
CDR3: CASSPDRSFYGYTF

D: TRBD2
size: few
V: TRBV4-2
J: TRBJ2-7
DNA: TGTGCCAGCAGCCCGACTAGCGGGCCTTACGAGCAGTACTTC
CDR3: CASSPTSGPYEQYF

D: TRBD1
size: -
V: TRBV30
J: TRBJ1-5
DNA: TGTGCCTGGAGTGTCAGACAGGGGGGTCAGCCCCAGCATTTT
CDR3: CAWSVRQGGQPQHF

D: TRBD1
size: -
V: TRBV19
J: TRBJ2-4
DNA: TGTGCCAGTAGTATAGACCTGACAGGGACCAAAAACATTCAGTACTTC
CDR3: CASSIDLTGTKNIQYF

D: -
size: once
V: TRBV6-5
J: TRBJ2-1
DNA: TGTGCCAGCACCCAGGGAGATGAGCAGTTCTTC
CDR3: CASTQGDEQFF

D: TRBD2
size: few
V: TRBV7-2
J: TRBJ2-2
DNA: TGTGCCAGCAGCCTGACTAGCGGGAGAGGCGGCGGGGAGCTGTTTTTT
CDR3: CASSLTSGRGGGELFF

D: TRBD2
size: -
V: TRBV29-1
J: TRBJ2-1
DNA: TGCAGCGTTGACGGTAGCGGGAGAGCCTACAATGAGCAGTTCTTC
CDR3: CSVDGSGRAYNEQFF

D: TRBD1
size: -
V: TRBV5-5
J: TRBJ2-7
DNA: TGTGCCAGCAGCTCAGGACAGGGGGACGACGAGCAGTACTTC
CDR3: CASSSGQGDDEQYF